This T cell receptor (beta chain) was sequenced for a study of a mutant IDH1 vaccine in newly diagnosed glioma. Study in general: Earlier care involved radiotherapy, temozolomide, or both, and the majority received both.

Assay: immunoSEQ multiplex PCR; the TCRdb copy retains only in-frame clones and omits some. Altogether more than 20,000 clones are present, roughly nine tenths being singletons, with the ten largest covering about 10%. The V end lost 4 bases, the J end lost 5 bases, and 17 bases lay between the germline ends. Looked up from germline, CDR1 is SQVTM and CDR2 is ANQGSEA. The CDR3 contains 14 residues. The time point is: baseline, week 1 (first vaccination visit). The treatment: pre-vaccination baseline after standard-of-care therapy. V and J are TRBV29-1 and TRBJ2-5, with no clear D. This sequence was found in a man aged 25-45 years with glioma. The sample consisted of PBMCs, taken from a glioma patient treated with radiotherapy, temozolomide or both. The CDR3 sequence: CSVVPRPARETQYF. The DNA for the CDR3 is TGCAGCGTTGTCCCCCGACCGGCTCGGGAGACCCAGTACTTC.